The 30 T cell receptor beta chains in this list originate from one sample, sequenced in a study of CD8 T cells in ankylosing spondylitis. TCRdb redid the calling of the 5' RACE reads with MiXCR, one entry per CDR3 protein. Here the sample spans 290,000 or so distinct CDR3 sequences, roughly 20% being singletons. Sample: blood, either unsorted or a sorted T cell fraction (not recorded which). The source is a female donor with ankylosing spondylitis or in good health (not recorded which).

This sequence joins TRBV11-1 and TRBJ2-7; the D gene is possibly TRBD2 (5 bases). Trimming removed 6 bases at V and 0 bases at J, with 24 bases between. This CDR3 comprises 18 residues. Germline V gene lookup returns CDR1 SGHAT and CDR2 FQDESV (reference sequence). The CDR3 DNA follows: TGTGCCAGCAGTCCCAAGGCTTCCCTTAGCGCCAGCTCCTACGAGCAGTACTTC. Translated: CASSPKASLSASSYEQYF. Combining the CDR3 with reference TRBV11-1 and TRBJ2-7 gives the whole variable domain EAEVAQSPRYKITEKSQAVAFWCDPISGHATLYWYRQILGQGPELLVQFQDESVVDDSQLPKDRFSAERLKGVDSTLKIQPAELGDSAMYLCASSPKASLSASSYEQYFGPGTRLTVT.

The sample holds one count of this clonotype. The genes are TRBV30 and TRBJ1-4; 10 positions match TRBD1. Trimming at V came to 0 bases and at J to 6 bases, leaving 1 base not matched to a gene. CDR1 and CDR2 (germline): GTSNPN, SVGIG (reference sequence). This CDR3 contains 14 residues. CDR3 DNA sequence: TGTGCCTGGAGTGTCGGACAGGGGGATGAAAAACTGTTTTTT. This gives the protein CAWSVGQGDEKLFF.

This clonotype came up a few times. The chain couples TRBV29-1 to TRBJ1-3; D remains ambiguous. CDR3 length equals 13 residues. Germline V lookup: CDR1 SQVTM, CDR2 ANQGSEA. The germline V and J ends were trimmed by 2 bases and 1 base, with 6 bases remaining between them. CDR3 DNA: TGCAGCGTTGAACGGCAATCTGGAAACACCATATATTTT. This sequence encodes CSVERQSGNTIYF.

The J gene is TRBJ2-3, the V gene TRBV5-1; 11 nucleotides line up with TRBD2. From germline, CDR1 is SGHRS and CDR2 YFSETQ. The V gene end was trimmed by 4 bases and the J gene end by 4 bases; junction bases not matched to a gene: 5. The CDR3 loop spans 15 amino acids. This CDR3 reads CASSGTSGSSDTQYF. The CDR3 DNA reads as TGCGCCAGCAGCGGTACTAGCGGGAGCTCAGATACGCAGTATTTT.

The V and J genes are TRBV10-3 and TRBJ1-1, with D possibly TRBD1 on 5 matching bases. Trimming took 4 bases from V and 1 from J, leaving 10 bases between them. The CDR3 runs 14 residues. CDR1 is ENHRY and CDR2 is SYGVKD in the germline V gene. CDR3 coding DNA: TGTGCCATCAGTGTGGACATCTGGAACACTGAAGCTTTCTTT. Encoded protein: CAISVDIWNTEAFF.

The chain recombines TRBV5-6 with TRBJ2-3; possible D gene TRBD1, 6 bases. The CDR3 has 16 residues. Germline values: CDR1 SGHDT, CDR2 YYEEEE. The V end lost 4 bases, the J end lost 0 bases, and 15 bases lay between the germline ends. The DNA of the CDR3 is TGTGCCAGCAGCCACGGGCAGGGGCGGAGCACAGATACGCAGTATTTT. The encoded protein is CASSHGQGRSTDTQYF.

This clonotype was seen at least ten times. The V call is TRBV5-6, the J call TRBJ2-1, with TRBD2 identical over 9 bases. Looked up from germline, CDR1 is SGHDT and CDR2 is YYEEEE. The CDR3 is 15 residues long. J was trimmed by 10 bases and V by 0 bases; bases with no gene match: 8. DNA of the CDR3: TGTGCCAGCAGCTTGGGTGGGACTAGCCACAGGGAGCAGTTCTTC. Translated: CASSLGGTSHREQFF.

This clonotype was recorded many times. The chain combines TRBV9 with TRBJ2-1; perhaps D is TRBD1 or TRBD2 (6 bases each). Trimming removed 2 bases at V and 6 bases at J, with 15 bases between. CDR1 is SGDLS and CDR2 is YYNGEE in the germline V gene. This CDR3 is built from 15 residues. CDR3 amino acids: CASSVGGPSGNEQFF. CDR3 bases: TGTGCCAGCAGCGTGGGGGGCCCATCCGGCAATGAGCAGTTCTTC.

The V call is TRBV7-7, the J call TRBJ2-1, with TRBD2 matching 14 bases. The germline V gene encodes CDR1 SSHAT and CDR2 FNYEAQ (reference sequence). Trimming at V came to 5 bases and at J to 3 bases, leaving 12 bases not matched to a gene. CDR3 size: 19 residues. The CDR3 region has the DNA TGTGCCAGCAGCCTGGGACTAGCGGGAGTAGGGGCTGGCTACAATGAGCAGTTCTTC. This gives the protein CASSLGLAGVGAGYNEQFF. Combining the CDR3 with reference TRBV7-7 and TRBJ2-1 gives the whole variable domain GAGVSQSPRYKVTKRGQDVTLRCDPISSHATLYWYQQALGQGPEFLTYFNYEAQPDKSGLPSDRFSAERPEGSISTLTIQRTEQRDSAMYRCASSLGLAGVGAGYNEQFFGPGTRLTVL.

In its sample, this clonotype was seen many times. CDR3 bases: TGTGCCAGCAGTTTAATAGGCGGCAGCAATCAGCCCCAGCATTTT. Amino acids: CASSLIGGSNQPQHF. The chain links TRBV12-3 or TRBV12-4 to TRBJ1-5; no firm D call. The V end lost 2 bases, the J end lost 1 base, and 9 bases lay between the germline ends. CDR3 length: 15 amino acids.

This clonotype was observed a few times. A read error may account for a junction end that differs from germline. The rearrangement joins TRBV6-2 or TRBV6-3 to TRBJ2-7; 10 bases are shared with TRBD1. The CDR3 length is 13 residues. Germline-derived CDR1 and CDR2 are MNHEY and SVGEGT. The CDR3 sequence is CASSPGTGASGTF. The CDR3 region has the DNA TGTGCCAGCAGCCCTGGGACAGGGGCCAGCGGAACCTTC.

The chain employs TRBV5-1 and TRBJ1-1; possible D gene TRBD1, 5 bases. Germline V gene lookup returns CDR1 SGHRS and CDR2 YFSETQ. The CDR3 contains 13 residues. Trimming pared 2 bases from V and 3 bases from J, leaving 8 bases between. The CDR3 protein is CASSLVGDTEAFF. The CDR3 DNA is TGCGCCAGCAGCTTAGTAGGGGACACTGAAGCTTTCTTT.

This chain uses TRBV10-3 with TRBJ2-2; 10 positions agree with TRBD2. This CDR3 has 14 residues. The germline V gene has CDR1 ENHRY and CDR2 SYGVKD. The V gene end was trimmed by 11 bases and the J gene end by 6 bases; junction bases not matched to a gene: 9. The chain's CDR3 is CAAGGLARAGELFF. The DNA of the CDR3 is TGTGCCGCCGGGGGACTAGCGCGTGCCGGGGAGCTGTTTTTT.

The genes are TRBV6-2 or TRBV6-3 and TRBJ1-5; TRBD1 might be the D (5 bases). CDR1 and CDR2 (germline): MNHEY, SVGEGT. V lost 6 bases to trimming and J lost 0 bases, with 18 bases between them. The CDR3 sequence is 17 residues long. CDR3 bases: TGTGCCAGCAGCCCTACTCGGACAAGGAATAGCAATCAGCCCCAGCATTTT. Protein: CASSPTRTRNSNQPQHF.

This clonotype has more than one count but fewer than ten. V gene TRBV5-1 combines with J gene TRBJ1-2; D gene ambiguous. This CDR3 has 14 amino acids. Germline V gene lookup returns CDR1 SGHRS and CDR2 YFSETQ. Trimming shortened V by 0 bases and J by 4 bases, and 10 bases separated the two germline ends. The CDR3 DNA follows: TGCGCCAGCAGCTTGGGATTCGGGATCTATGGCTACACCTTC. Protein: CASSLGFGIYGYTF.

On this clonotype: The DNA is left out, because the CDR3 cannot be placed on it with certainty; the CDR3 is given as TCRdb lists it. The genes are TRBV21-1 and TRBJ2-7; the table gives TRBD2 as D, unverified against the DNA. TRBV21-1 represents a pseudogene. Ends included, the CDR3 has 17 residues. The CDR3: CASSKWVASGTQREQYF.

This chain links TRBV4-3 with TRBJ2-1; tentative D call: TRBD2 (7 bases). Trimming stripped 4 bases from V and 5 bases from J, with 18 bases between. Germline V CDR1 and CDR2: LGHNA, YSLEER. CDR3 length equals 16 residues. The chain's CDR3 is CASSRIRGAVHNEQFF. In nucleotides, the CDR3 is TGCGCCAGCAGCCGGATACGGGGGGCTGTCCACAATGAGCAGTTCTTC.

This clonotype was seen at least ten times. This chain uses TRBV7-2 with TRBJ2-5; 9 nucleotides line up with TRBD2. The CDR3 sequence is 16 residues long. Germline V gene data show CDR1 as SGHTA and CDR2 as FQGNSA. V trimming: 5 bases; J trimming: 4 bases; junction bases outside the gene matches: 11. In DNA, the CDR3 is TGTGCCAGCAGCCCCGATAGCGGGAGCAGAGGAGAGACCCAGTACTTC. Protein product: CASSPDSGSRGETQYF.

The chain has TRBV3-1 and TRBJ1-2; no clear D. This CDR3 has 13 residues. Germline V gene lookup returns CDR1 LGHDT and CDR2 YNNKEL (reference sequence). V was shortened by 2 bases and J by 4 bases, with 8 bases between the two germline ends. CDR3 in amino acids: CASSQITGYGYTF. CDR3 DNA sequence: TGTGCCAGCAGCCAAATCACGGGCTATGGCTACACCTTC.

This clonotype was observed a few times. The rearrangement links TRBV7-2 to TRBJ2-7; 7 positions agree with TRBD2. V was pared by 5 bases and J by 4 bases, with 8 bases of the junction left unmatched. The CDR3 contains 14 residues. The V gene's germline CDR1 is SGHTA and CDR2 FQGNSA. The CDR3 is CASSISSGPYEQYF. In DNA, the CDR3 is TGTGCCAGCAGCATCTCTAGCGGACCTTACGAGCAGTACTTC.

This clonotype was seen a handful of times. The rearrangement uses TRBV20-1 and TRBJ2-1, with D unclear. The germline V gene has CDR1 DFQATT and CDR2 SNEGSKA (reference sequence). The CDR3 extends over 12 amino acids. V lost 4 bases to trimming and J lost 7 bases, with 11 bases between them. This CDR3 reads CSATPFGNEQFF. The DNA for the CDR3 is TGCAGTGCTACCCCATTTGGGAATGAGCAGTTCTTC.

This clonotype was seen a few times. The V and J genes are TRBV20-1 and TRBJ1-2; the match to TRBD1 covers 7 bases. The CDR3 consists of 13 residues. CDR1 is DFQATT, CDR2 SNEGSKA, per germline (reference sequence). V was clipped by 1 base and J by 5 bases; unmatched bases: 4. In DNA form, the CDR3 reads TGCAGTGCTAGAGCCGACAGGGTGTATGGCTACACCTTC. It codes for CSARADRVYGYTF.

The gene calls are TRBV10-3 and TRBJ1-6, with 9 bases that match TRBD1. In germline, CDR1 is ENHRY, CDR2 SYGVKD. The CDR3 has 13 amino acids. The V and J ends lost 4 bases and 8 bases, in that order; junction bases with no gene match: 0. The CDR3 DNA reads TGTGCCATCAGTGGGACAGGGGATTCACCCCTCCACTTT. Translated: CAISGTGDSPLHF.

This clonotype turned up a few times. This sequence joins TRBV7-3 and TRBJ2-3, with 9 bases fitting TRBD2. Germline loops: CDR1 SGHTA, CDR2 FQGTGA. The CDR3 sequence is 16 residues long. J lost 3 bases, V lost 3 bases, and 7 bases had no gene match. This chain's CDR3 is CASSLGSGRMTDTQYF. DNA for the CDR3: TGTGCCAGCAGCTTGGGTAGCGGGAGAATGACAGATACGCAGTATTTT.

Many counts were recorded for this clonotype. V usage is TRBV20-1 and J usage is TRBJ2-3; 8 positions agree with TRBD2. The V gene end was trimmed by 7 bases and the J gene end by 4 bases; junction bases not matched to a gene: 10. This CDR3 has 14 residues. Germline CDR1 reads DFQATT; CDR2 reads SNEGSKA (reference sequence). CDR3 nucleotide sequence: TGCAGTGTTGTCCCGGGACTAGACGCAGATACGCAGTATTTT. Protein sequence: CSVVPGLDADTQYF.

This sequence joins TRBV5-4 and TRBJ2-7, with D tentatively TRBD1 or TRBD2 (5 bases each). The V end lost 0 bases, the J end lost 0 bases, and 10 bases lay between the germline ends. Germline V CDR1 and CDR2: SGHNT, YYREEE (reference sequence). This CDR3 spans 15 amino acids. The CDR3 DNA follows: TGTGCCAGCAGCTTGGATCCGGGGCCCTCCTACGAGCAGTACTTC. It specifies CASSLDPGPSYEQYF.

The chain uses TRBV6-1 and TRBJ2-3; either TRBD1 or TRBD2 may supply D (5 bases each). Between the trimmed V and J ends, which lost 6 bases and 6 bases, there was a span of 19 bases. This CDR3 spans 15 amino acids. CDR1 is MNHNS and CDR2 is SASEGT in the germline V gene. Here the CDR3 reads CASSRGQQLGDTQYF. The DNA for the CDR3 is TGTGCCAGCAGCCGTGGACAACAACTAGGGGATACGCAGTATTTT.

The genes are TRBV20-1 and TRBJ1-1; D is unresolved. The CDR3 is 12 amino acids. Trimming stripped 7 bases from V and 0 bases from J, with 9 bases between. The germline V gene encodes CDR1 DFQATT and CDR2 SNEGSKA (reference sequence). The CDR3 spells CSGVHMNTEAFF. DNA of the CDR3: TGCAGTGGGGTACACATGAACACTGAAGCTTTCTTT.

This clonotype occurred a few times. The V and J genes are TRBV7-2 and TRBJ2-3; D may be TRBD2 (5 bases). There are 16 residues in the CDR3. Trimming left V 5 bases short and J 0 bases short, with 15 bases between. The germline V gene has CDR1 SGHTA and CDR2 FQGNSA. CDR3 bases: TGTGCCAGCAGCCCAACCCGGCGGGCTAGCACAGATACGCAGTATTTT. Translation: CASSPTRRASTDTQYF.

The V and J genes are TRBV27 and TRBJ2-7; D is unclear. The CDR3 totals 16 residues. Trimming stripped 5 bases from V and 0 bases from J, with 17 bases between. Germline V gene data show CDR1 as MNHEY and CDR2 as SMNVEV (reference sequence). CDR3 region: CASSPGPGTLSYEQYF. DNA for the CDR3: TGTGCCAGCAGTCCCGGACCGGGTACCCTCTCCTACGAGCAGTACTTC.